This T cell receptor beta chain was profiled in a study of T cell responses to AZD1222 COVID-19 vaccine. Study-wide findings and caveats: Donors were chiefly white British, with a greater number of females, and clonal diversity was perhaps underestimated. In all cases, repertoires were sampled only after the peak T cell response.

Clones were read by immunoSEQ multiplex PCR, and TCRdb kept only the in-frame ones, dropping some. The sample lists approximately 92,000 clones, roughly nine tenths seen once, with 7.5% in the top ten. V lost 1 base, J lost 8 bases, and 9 bases lay in between. CDR3 length equals 13 residues. Germline values: CDR1 SGHAT, CDR2 FQNNGV. Details on this clone: Its antigen is currently unknown.

The chain carries TRBV11-2 and TRBJ2-1, with D possibly TRBD2 on 5 matching bases. The TCR comes from an adult in good health. Material: peripheral blood, obtained on day 0 of AZD1222 vaccination. The CDR3 coding sequence is TGTGCCAGCAGCTTAGCGGGGTACGATGAGCAGTTCTTC. Translated, it gives CASSLAGYDEQFF.